This TCR beta chain was captured by sequencing in a study of blood T cell repertoires in COVID-19. On the study more broadly: Italy, Spain and the United States were the sources of the convalescent and acute COVID-19 samples.

Some clones are missing from TCRdb's copy, which holds only in-frame ones; the method was immunoSEQ multiplex PCR. Here the sample spans tens of thousands of clones, about 90% being singletons. The V end lost 3 bases, the J end lost 5 bases, and 17 bases lay between the germline ends. Germline CDR1 is SNHLY and CDR2 is FYNNEI. CDR3 length: 16 residues. Only one count was recorded for this clone. The TCR sequence derives from a woman of 80 years or more in a cohort sampled during active or convalescent COVID-19. This rearrangement joins TRBV2 to TRBJ1-5, with D tentatively TRBD1 (5 bases). The sequenced sample was peripheral blood. DNA for the CDR3: TGTGCCAGCAGTGAGGCTGGGGCCCAGGGATATCAGCCCCAGCATTTT. Translating it yields CASSEAGAQGYQPQHF.